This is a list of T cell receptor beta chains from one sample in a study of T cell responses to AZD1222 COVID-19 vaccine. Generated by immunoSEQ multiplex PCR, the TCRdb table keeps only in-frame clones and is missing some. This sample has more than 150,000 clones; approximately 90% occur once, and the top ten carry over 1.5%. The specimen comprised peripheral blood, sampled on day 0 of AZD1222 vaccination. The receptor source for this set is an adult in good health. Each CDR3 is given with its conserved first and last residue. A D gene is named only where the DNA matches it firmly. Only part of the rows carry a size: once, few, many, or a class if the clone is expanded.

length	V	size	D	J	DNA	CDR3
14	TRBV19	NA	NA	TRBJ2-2	TGTGCCAGTAGTCCGAGAAAGAACACCGGGGAGCTGTTTTTT	CASSPRKNTGELFF
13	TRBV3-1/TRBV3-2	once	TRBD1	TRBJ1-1	TGTGCCAGCAGCCGTACAGGGGGCACTGAAGCTTTCTTT	CASSRTGGTEAFF
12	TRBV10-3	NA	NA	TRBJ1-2	TGTGCCATCAGTGATACAGGGCAGGACTACACCTTC	CAISDTGQDYTF
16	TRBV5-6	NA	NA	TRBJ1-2	TGTGCCAGCAGCCCACTGGTCCATCGACGGGGCTATGGCTACACCTTC	CASSPLVHRRGYGYTF
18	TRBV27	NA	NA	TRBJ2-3	TGTGCCAGCAGTTTAGCGGGCCAGCGACGACTTAGCACAGATACGCAGTATTTT	CASSLAGQRRLSTDTQYF
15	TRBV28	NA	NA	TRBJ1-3	TGTGCCAGCAGTTTGGGGCAGGGCGCGAGAAACACCATATATTTT	CASSLGQGARNTIYF
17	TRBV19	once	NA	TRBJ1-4	TGTGCCAGCCCACTAAGGCTCGCAACGGCAACTAATGAAAAACTGTTTTTT	CASPLRLATATNEKLFF
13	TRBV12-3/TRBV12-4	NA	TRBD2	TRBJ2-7	TGTGCCAGTAGTAGCGGGAGGAATTACGAGCAGTACTTC	CASSSGRNYEQYF
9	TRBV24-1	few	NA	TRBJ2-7	TGTGCCACCAGCGTCGAGCAGTACTTC	CATSVEQYF
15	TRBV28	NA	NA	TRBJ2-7	TGTGCCAGCAGTTGGGTAAGGGGCTTCGACTACGAGCAGTACTTC	CASSWVRGFDYEQYF
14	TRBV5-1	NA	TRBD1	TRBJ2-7	TGCGCCAGCACCGGGACAGGGGATTCCTACGAGCAGTACTTC	CASTGTGDSYEQYF
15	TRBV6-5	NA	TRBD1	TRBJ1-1	TGTGCCAGCAGTTACGGGGGGACAGGGGGGACTGAAGCTTTCTTT	CASSYGGTGGTEAFF
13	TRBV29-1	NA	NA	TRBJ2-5	TGCAGCGAACAGCGATTACCACAAGAGACCCAGTACTTC	CSEQRLPQETQYF
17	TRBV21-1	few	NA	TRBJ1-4	TGTGCCAGCAGCAAAGTCGGATTTGGACAGGGTGGTGAAAAACTGTTTTTT	CASSKVGFGQGGEKLFF
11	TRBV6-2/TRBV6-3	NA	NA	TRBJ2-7	TGTGCCAGCAGTTCAGGGCCCGAGCAGTACTTC	CASSSGPEQYF
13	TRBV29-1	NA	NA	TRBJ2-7	TGCAGCGGCTTAGTAGGAGTTCGATACGAGCAGTACTTC	CSGLVGVRYEQYF
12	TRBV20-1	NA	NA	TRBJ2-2	TGCAGTGCTAGTCCCGACACCGGGGAGCTGTTTTTT	CSASPDTGELFF
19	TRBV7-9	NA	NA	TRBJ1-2	TGTGCCAGCAGCTTAGATCTTGCCGGGGCCCAGATCCTTAACTATGGCTACACCTTC	CASSLDLAGAQILNYGYTF
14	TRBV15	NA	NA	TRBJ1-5	TGTGCCACCAGCAGACCGACAGATTATCAGCCCCAGCATTTT	CATSRPTDYQPQHF
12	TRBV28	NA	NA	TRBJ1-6	TGTGCCAGCAGTTTATCTCTATCACCCCTCCACTTT	CASSLSLSPLHF
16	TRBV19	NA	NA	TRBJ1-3	TGTGCCAGTAGTCGTTTCGGGACATCTTCTGGAAACACCATATATTTT	CASSRFGTSSGNTIYF
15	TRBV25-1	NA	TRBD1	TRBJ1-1	TGTGCCAGCAGTGACAGACAGGGGATAACCACTGAAGCTTTCTTT	CASSDRQGITTEAFF
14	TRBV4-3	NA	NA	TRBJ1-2	TGCGCCAGCAGCCAAGATTGGGGGAACTATGGCTACACCTTC	CASSQDWGNYGYTF
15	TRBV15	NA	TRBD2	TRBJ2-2	TGTGCCACCAGTAGCGGGAGGGTAAACACCGGGGAGCTGTTTTTT	CATSSGRVNTGELFF
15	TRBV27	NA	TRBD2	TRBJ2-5	TGTGCCAGCAGTTTAGTAGCGGGGTACCAAGAGACCCAGTACTTC	CASSLVAGYQETQYF
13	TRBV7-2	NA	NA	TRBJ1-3	TGTGCCAGCAGCTTCTCCACTGGAAACACCATATATTTT	CASSFSTGNTIYF
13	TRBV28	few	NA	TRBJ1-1	TGTGCCAGCAGTTTCCGAGGGAGAACTGAAGCTTTCTTT	CASSFRGRTEAFF
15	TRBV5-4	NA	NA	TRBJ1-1	TGTGCCAGCAGCTTGAACGCAGGGGAAAACACTGAAGCTTTCTTT	CASSLNAGENTEAFF
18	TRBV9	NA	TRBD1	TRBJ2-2	TGTGCCAGCAGCGTAAGGCTGGACAGGGGGCGGAACACCGGGGAGCTGTTTTTT	CASSVRLDRGRNTGELFF
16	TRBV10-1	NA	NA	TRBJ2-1	TGCGCCAGCAGTGTTGAGGCAGCACGGCCCCACAATGAGCAGTTCTTC	CASSVEAARPHNEQFF
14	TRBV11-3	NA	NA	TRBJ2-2	TGTGCCAGCAGCCCCTCCCTGGGGGGCGGGGAGCTGTTTTTT	CASSPSLGGGELFF
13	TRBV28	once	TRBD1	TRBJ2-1	TGTGCCAGCAGTGAGGGACAGTACAATGAGCAGTTCTTC	CASSEGQYNEQFF
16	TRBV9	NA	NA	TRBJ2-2	TGTGCCAGCAGCGTAGGGGGATTAGCCCGCACCGGGGAGCTGTTTTTT	CASSVGGLARTGELFF
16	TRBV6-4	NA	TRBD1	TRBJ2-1	TGTGCCAGCAGTGAGTCACCGGGACAGGACTACAATGAGCAGTTCTTC	CASSESPGQDYNEQFF
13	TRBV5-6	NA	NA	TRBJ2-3	TGTGCCAGCAGCTTCGGACTGACAGATACGCAGTATTTT	CASSFGLTDTQYF
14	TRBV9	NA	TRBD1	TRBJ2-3	TGTGCCAGCAGCTACAGGGGTCTCACAGATACGCAGTATTTT	CASSYRGLTDTQYF
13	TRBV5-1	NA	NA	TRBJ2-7	TGCGCCAGCAGCTTAACCTCGCTAAACGAGCAGTACTTC	CASSLTSLNEQYF
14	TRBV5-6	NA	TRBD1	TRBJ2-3	TGTGCCAGCAGCGGGACAGGAAGCACAGATACGCAGTATTTT	CASSGTGSTDTQYF
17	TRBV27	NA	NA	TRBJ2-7	TGTGCCAGCAGTCCTACGGGTGTGGGCAAGGCCCTCTACGAGCAGTACTTC	CASSPTGVGKALYEQYF
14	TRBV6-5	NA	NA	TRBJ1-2	TGTGCCAGCAGTTCCTCGTCGGGGGGATATGGCTACACCTTC	CASSSSSGGYGYTF
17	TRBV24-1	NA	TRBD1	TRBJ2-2	TGTGCCACCAGTGATAGTATTGGACAGGGGGCAAACGGGGAGCTGTTTTTT	CATSDSIGQGANGELFF
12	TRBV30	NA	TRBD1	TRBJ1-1	TGTGCCGGACTGGGACAGCACACTGAAGCTTTCTTT	CAGLGQHTEAFF
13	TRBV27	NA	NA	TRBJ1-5	TGTGCCAGCAGACCATCCCGCAATCAGCCCCAGCATTTT	CASRPSRNQPQHF
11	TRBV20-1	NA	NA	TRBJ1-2	TGCAGTGCTAGGACAGGCGGCGGCTACACCTTC	CSARTGGGYTF
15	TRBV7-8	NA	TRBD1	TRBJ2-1	TGTGCCAGCAGACACAAACGACCCGACAGGGATGAGCAGTTCTTC	CASRHKRPDRDEQFF
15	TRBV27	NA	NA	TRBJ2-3	TGTGCCAGCAGTCATTATAACCCGAGCACAGATACGCAGTATTTT	CASSHYNPSTDTQYF
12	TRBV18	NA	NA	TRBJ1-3	TGTGCCACAGGATCCTCTGGAAACACCATATATTTT	CATGSSGNTIYF
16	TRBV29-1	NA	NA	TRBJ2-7	TGCAGCGTTTTGCTAACCACGGGGTTGCAATTCTACGAGCAGTACTTC	CSVLLTTGLQFYEQYF